A selection of T cell receptor beta chains follows, all from one sample in a study of cytomegalovirus exposure and HLA in healthy donors. The assay was immunoSEQ multiplex PCR, and TCRdb's table has in-frame clones only and misses some. The sample consists of about 130,000 clones, roughly 89% of them appearing once. Material for sequencing was PBMCs. These receptors were obtained from a woman younger than 35 in good health and CMV-seronegative. CDR3s include the opening cysteine and the closing phenylalanine or tryptophan. The D gene is left open where the match is weak.

>TRBD2|TRBV5-4|TRBJ2-1
CASSPAGPRNEQFF
>.|TRBV1|TRBJ1-1
CTSSQADRGNSEAFF
>TRBD2|TRBV4-2|TRBJ2-7
CASSQRAPGEGTYEQYF
>TRBD1|TRBV15|TRBJ2-7
CATSREGTVYEQYF
>.|TRBV5-1|TRBJ2-5
CASSLAGVPQETQYF
>TRBD2|TRBV2|TRBJ2-1
CASSDRSGGAHEQFF
>TRBD1|TRBV18|TRBJ2-5
CASSPAPGGLETQYF
>TRBD1|TRBV6-5|TRBJ2-7
CASSYGQGARNEQYF
>.|TRBV5-1|TRBJ1-1
CASSLDRDTEAFF
>TRBD2|TRBV9|TRBJ2-1
CASSLRGSGGASYNEQFF
>.|TRBV6-5|TRBJ1-1
CASSPNLPGNTEAFF
>.|TRBV5-1|TRBJ2-1
CASSLRGGAINEQFF
>.|TRBV9|TRBJ2-2
CASSAWGEITGELFF
>.|TRBV2|TRBJ2-7
CASSGGQDPYEQYF
>TRBD1|TRBV5-4|TRBJ1-1
CASSFRGQSEAFF
>TRBD1|TRBV19|TRBJ1-5
CASSISGQGRNQPQHF
>.|TRBV21-1|TRBJ1-6
CASSARLGTGKSSYNSPLHF